Given below is one T cell receptor (beta chain) in context. The sample is drawn from a study of beta chain features in type 1 diabetes. The investigators reverse transcribed all of the isolated RNA, so they sequenced expressed TCRB transcripts. Produced via immunoSEQ multiplex PCR; TCRdb's table is partial and in-frame only. The repertoire has fewer than 900,000 clones, roughly 16% of them found once; the top ten carry around 0.02%. This CDR3 is 13 amino acids long. The V end lost 1 base, the J end lost 4 bases, and 4 bases lay between the germline ends. Germline V gene sequence: CDR1 MGHDK, CDR2 SYGVNS.

The material sequenced was naive CD4+ T cells from blood. The receptor's source is a woman in her late teens or twenties in good health. The chain has TRBV25-1 and TRBJ2-2; D remains unclear. The CDR3 loop is CASSELGTGELFF. The CDR3, as DNA: TGTGCCAGCAGTGAATTAGGCACCGGGGAGCTGTTTTTT.